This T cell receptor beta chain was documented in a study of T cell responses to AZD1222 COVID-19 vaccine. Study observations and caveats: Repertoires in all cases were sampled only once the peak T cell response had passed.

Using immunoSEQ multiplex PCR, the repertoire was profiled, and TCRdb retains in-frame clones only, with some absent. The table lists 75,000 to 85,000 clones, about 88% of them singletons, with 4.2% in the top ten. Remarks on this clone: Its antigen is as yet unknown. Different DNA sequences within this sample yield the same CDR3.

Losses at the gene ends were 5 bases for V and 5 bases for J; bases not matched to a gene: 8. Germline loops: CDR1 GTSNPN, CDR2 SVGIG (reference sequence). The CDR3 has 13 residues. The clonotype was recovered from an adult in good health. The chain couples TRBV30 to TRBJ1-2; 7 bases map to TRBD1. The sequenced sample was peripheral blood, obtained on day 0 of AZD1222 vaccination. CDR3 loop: CAWSRDRPYGYTF. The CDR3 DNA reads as TGTGCCTGGTCCCGGGACAGACCGTATGGCTACACCTTC.